There are many counts of the clone carrying this T cell receptor beta chain. The data stem from a study of response to subunit inactivated influenza vaccine. Trimming took 2 bases from V and 8 from J, leaving 16 bases between them. Germline values: CDR1 LGHDT, CDR2 YNNKEL (reference sequence). This CDR3 has 15 residues. TCRdb reprocessed the RT-PCR reads via MiXCR and lists one record per CDR3 protein. Of 290,000 or so distinct CDR3 sequences listed, approximately 21% are singletons. The source was PBMCs from blood, collected less than 22 months after vaccination. This clonotype was sampled from a man between 50 and 70 years old who received an inactivated influenza vaccine. This chain uses TRBV3-1 with TRBJ2-4, with D possibly being TRBD1 or TRBD2 (6 bases each). The DNA for the CDR3 is TGTGCCAGCAGCCAACGGGAGACGGGGGCAGACATTCAGTACTTC. Translating gives CASSQRETGADIQYF.